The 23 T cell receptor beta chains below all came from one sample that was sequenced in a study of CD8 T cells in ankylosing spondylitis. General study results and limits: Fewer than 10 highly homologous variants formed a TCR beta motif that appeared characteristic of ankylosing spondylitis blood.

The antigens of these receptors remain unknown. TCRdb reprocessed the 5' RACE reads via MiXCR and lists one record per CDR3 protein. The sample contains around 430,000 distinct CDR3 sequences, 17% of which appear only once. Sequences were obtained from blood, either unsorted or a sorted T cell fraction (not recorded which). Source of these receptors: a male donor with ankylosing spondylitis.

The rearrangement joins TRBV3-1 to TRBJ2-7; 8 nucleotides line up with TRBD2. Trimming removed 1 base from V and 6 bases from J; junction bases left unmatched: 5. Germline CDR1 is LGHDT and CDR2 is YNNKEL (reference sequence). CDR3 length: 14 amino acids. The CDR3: CASSQAGTRTEQYF. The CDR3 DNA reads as TGTGCCAGCAGCCAAGCCGGGACTAGGACCGAGCAGTACTTC.

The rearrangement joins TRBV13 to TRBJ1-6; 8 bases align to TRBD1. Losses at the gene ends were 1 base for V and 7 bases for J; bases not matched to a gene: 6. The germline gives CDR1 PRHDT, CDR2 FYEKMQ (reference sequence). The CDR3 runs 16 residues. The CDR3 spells CASSLVRDRINSPLHF. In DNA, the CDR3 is TGTGCCAGCAGCTTAGTCAGGGACAGGATCAATTCACCCCTCCACTTT.

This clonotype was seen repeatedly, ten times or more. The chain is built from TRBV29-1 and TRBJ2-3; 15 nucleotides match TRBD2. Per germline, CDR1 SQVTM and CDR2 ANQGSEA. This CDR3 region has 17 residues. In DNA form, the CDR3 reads TGCAGTGCTACCCCGGGACTAGCGGGGGGTAGCACAGATACGCAGTATTTT. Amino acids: CSATPGLAGGSTDTQYF.

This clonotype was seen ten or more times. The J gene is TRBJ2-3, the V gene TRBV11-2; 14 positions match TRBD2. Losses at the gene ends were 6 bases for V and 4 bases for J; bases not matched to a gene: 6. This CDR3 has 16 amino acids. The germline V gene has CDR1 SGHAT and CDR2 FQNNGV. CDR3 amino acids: CASSGGLAGGADTQYF. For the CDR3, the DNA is TGTGCCAGCAGTGGAGGACTAGCGGGAGGAGCAGATACGCAGTATTTT.

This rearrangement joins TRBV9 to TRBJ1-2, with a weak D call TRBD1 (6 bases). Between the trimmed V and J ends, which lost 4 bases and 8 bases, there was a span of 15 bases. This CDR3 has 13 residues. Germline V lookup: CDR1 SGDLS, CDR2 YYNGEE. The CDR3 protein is CASSLTGSWGYTF. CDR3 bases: TGTGCCAGCAGCCTAACAGGGAGTTGGGGCTACACCTTC. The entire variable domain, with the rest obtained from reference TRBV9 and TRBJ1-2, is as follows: DSGVTQTPKHLITATGQRVTLRCSPRSGDLSVYWYQQSLDQGLQFLIQYYNGEERAKGNILERFSAQQFPDLHSELNLSSLELGDSALYFCASSLTGSWGYTFGSGTRLTVV.

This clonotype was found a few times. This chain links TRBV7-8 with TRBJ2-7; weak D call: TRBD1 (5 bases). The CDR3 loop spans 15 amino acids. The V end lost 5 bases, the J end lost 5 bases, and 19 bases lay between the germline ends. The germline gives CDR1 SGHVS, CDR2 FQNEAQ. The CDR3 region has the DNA TGTGCCAGCAGCCCACCCAGTCGTGGGGCCAACGAGCAGTACTTC. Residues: CASSPPSRGANEQYF.

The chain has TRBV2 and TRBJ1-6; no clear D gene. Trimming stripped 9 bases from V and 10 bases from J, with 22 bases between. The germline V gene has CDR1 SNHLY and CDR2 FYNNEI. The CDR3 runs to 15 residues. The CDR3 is CASSLGPTLNSPLHF. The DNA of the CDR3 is TGTGCCAGTTCTCTCGGGCCAACGCTCAACTCACCCCTCCACTTT.

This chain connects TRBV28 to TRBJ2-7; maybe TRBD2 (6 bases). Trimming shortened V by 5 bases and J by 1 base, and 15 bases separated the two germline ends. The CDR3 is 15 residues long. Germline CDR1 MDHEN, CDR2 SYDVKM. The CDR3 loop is CASSPAGTYSYEQYF. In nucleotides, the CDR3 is TGTGCCAGCAGTCCCGCCGGGACTTATTCCTACGAGCAGTACTTC.

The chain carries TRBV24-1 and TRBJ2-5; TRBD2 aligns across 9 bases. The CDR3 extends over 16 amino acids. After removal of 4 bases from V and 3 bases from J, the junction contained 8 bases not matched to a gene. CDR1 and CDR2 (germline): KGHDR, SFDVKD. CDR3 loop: CATSERPGLAEETQYF. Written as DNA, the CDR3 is TGTGCCACCAGTGAACGACCGGGACTAGCTGAAGAGACCCAGTACTTC.

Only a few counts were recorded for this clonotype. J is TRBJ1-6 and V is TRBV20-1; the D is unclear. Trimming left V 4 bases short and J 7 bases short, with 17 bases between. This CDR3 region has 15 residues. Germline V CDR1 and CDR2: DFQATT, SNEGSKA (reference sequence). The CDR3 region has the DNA TGCAGTGCTATGGGTTCCCGCTCGTCAAATTCACCCCTCCACTTT. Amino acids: CSAMGSRSSNSPLHF.

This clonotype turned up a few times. The CDR3 DNA follows: TGTGCCAGCAGCCAAGCGGACAGGGACAATTCACCCCTCCACTTT. Its protein product is CASSQADRDNSPLHF. This chain joins TRBV3-1 and TRBJ1-6, with 8 bases matching TRBD1. V trimming: 1 base; J trimming: 7 bases; junction bases outside the gene matches: 3. Germline loops: CDR1 LGHDT, CDR2 YNNKEL (reference sequence). The CDR3 totals 15 residues.

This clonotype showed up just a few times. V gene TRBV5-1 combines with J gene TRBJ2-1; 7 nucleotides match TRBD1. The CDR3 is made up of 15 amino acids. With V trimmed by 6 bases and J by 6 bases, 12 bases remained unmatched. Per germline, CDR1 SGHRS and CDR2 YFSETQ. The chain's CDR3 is CASTIIPGQTNEQFF. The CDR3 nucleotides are TGCGCCAGCACCATCATTCCGGGACAGACCAATGAGCAGTTCTTC. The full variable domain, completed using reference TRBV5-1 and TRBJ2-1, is KAGVTQTPRYLIKTRGQQVTLSCSPISGHRSVSWYQQTPGQGLQFLFEYFSETQRNKGNFPGRFSGRQFSNSRSEMNVSTLELGDSALYLCASTIIPGQTNEQFFGPGTRLTVL.

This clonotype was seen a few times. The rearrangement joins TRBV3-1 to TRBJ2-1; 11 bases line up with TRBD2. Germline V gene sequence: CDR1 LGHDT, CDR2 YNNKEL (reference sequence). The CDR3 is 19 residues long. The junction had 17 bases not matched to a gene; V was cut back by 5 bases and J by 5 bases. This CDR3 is CASSGFLDGLAGHNNEQFF. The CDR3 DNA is TGTGCCAGCAGCGGGTTCCTCGACGGACTAGCGGGCCATAACAATGAGCAGTTCTTC.

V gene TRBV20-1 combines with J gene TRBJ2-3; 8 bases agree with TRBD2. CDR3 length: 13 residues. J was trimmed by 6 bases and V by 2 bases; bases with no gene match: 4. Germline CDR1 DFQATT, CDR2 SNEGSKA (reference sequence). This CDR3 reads CSARLAGADTQYF. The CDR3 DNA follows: TGCAGTGCTAGACTAGCGGGTGCGGATACGCAGTATTTT.

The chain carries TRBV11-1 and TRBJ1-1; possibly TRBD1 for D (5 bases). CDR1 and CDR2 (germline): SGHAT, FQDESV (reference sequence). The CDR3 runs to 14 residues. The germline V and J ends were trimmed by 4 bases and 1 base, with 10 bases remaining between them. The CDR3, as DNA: TGTGCCAGCAGCTCGGGACTAAAGAACACTGAAGCTTTCTTT. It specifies CASSSGLKNTEAFF.

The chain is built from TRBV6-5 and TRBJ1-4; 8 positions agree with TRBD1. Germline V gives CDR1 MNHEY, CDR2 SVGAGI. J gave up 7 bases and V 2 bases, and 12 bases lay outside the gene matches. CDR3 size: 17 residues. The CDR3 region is CASSYTGTGGRGEKLFF. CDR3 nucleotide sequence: TGTGCCAGCAGTTACACAGGGACAGGTGGACGGGGTGAAAAACTGTTTTTT.

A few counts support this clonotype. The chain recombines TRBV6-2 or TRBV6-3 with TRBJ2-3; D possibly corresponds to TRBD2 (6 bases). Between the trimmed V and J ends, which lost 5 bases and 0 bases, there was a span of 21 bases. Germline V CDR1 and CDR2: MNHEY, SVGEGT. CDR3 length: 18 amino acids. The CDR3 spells CASSPKERVSGSTDTQYF. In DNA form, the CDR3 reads TGTGCCAGCAGTCCTAAAGAAAGGGTTAGCGGTAGCACAGATACGCAGTATTTT.

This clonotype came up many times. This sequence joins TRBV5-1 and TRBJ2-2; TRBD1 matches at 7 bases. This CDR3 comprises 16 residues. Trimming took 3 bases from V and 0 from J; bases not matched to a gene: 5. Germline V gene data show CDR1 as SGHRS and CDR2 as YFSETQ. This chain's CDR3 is CASSYTGQTNTGELFF. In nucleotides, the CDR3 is TGCGCCAGCAGCTATACGGGACAGACGAACACCGGGGAGCTGTTTTTT.

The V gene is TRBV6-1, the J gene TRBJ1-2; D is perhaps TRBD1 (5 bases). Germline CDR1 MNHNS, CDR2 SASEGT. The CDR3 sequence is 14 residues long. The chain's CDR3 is CANRGAGSPDGYTF. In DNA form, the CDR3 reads TGTGCTAACCGAGGGGCAGGGAGCCCTGATGGCTACACCTTC.

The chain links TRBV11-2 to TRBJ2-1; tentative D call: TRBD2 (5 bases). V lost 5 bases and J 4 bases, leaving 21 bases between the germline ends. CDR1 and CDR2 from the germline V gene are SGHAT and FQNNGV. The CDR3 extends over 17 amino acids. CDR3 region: CASSRGRHPSRYNEQFF. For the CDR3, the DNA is TGTGCCAGCAGCAGAGGGAGACACCCTAGTAGGTACAATGAGCAGTTCTTC. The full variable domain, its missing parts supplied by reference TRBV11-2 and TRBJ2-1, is EAGVAQSPRYKIIEKRQSVAFWCNPISGHATLYWYQQILGQGPKLLIQFQNNGVVDDSQLPKDRFSAERLKGVDSTLKIQPAKLEDSAVYLCASSRGRHPSRYNEQFFGPGTRLTVL.

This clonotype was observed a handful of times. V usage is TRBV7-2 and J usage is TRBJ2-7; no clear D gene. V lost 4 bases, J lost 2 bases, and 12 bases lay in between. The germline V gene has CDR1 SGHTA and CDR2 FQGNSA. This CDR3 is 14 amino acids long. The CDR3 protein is CASSSMTFTYEQYF. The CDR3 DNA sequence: TGTGCCAGCAGCTCAATGACGTTTACCTACGAGCAGTACTTC. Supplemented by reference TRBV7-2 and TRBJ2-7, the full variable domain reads GAGVSQSPSNKVTEKGKDVELRCDPISGHTALYWYRQSLGQGLEFLIYFQGNSAPDKSGLPSDRFSAERTGGSVSTLTIQRTQQEDSAVYLCASSSMTFTYEQYFGPGTRLTVT.

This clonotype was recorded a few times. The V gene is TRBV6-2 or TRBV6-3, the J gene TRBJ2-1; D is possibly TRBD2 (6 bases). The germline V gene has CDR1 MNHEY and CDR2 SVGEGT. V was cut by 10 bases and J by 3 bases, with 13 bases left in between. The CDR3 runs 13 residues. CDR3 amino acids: CATQRAIYNEQFF. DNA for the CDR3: TGTGCCACACAGCGGGCTATCTACAATGAGCAGTTCTTC.

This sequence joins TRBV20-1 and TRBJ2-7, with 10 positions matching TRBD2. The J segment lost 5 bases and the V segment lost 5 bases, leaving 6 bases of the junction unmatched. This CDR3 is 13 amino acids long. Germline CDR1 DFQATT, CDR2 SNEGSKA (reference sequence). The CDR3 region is CSAPSGSLDEQYF. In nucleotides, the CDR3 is TGCAGTGCTCCTAGCGGGAGTTTGGACGAGCAGTACTTC.